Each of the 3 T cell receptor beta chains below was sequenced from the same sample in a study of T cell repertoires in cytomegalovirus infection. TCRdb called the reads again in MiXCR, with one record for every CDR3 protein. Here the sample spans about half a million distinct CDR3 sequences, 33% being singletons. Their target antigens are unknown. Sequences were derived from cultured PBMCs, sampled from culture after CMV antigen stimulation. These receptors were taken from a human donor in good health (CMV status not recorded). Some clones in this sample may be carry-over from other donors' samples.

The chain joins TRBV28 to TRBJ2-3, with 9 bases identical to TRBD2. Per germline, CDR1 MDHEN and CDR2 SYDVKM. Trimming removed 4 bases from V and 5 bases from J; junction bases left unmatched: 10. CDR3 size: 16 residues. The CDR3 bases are TGTGCCAGCAGTTGGACTAGCGCCGCAAACGAAGATACGCAGTATTTT. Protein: CASSWTSAANEDTQYF.

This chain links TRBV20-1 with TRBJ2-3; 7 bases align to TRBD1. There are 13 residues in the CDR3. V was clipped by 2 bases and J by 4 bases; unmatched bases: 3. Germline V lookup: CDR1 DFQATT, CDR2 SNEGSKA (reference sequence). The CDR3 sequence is CSARYTGADTQYF. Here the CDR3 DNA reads TGCAGTGCTAGATATACAGGGGCAGATACGCAGTATTTT.

The CDR3 protein is CASTTSGGRYNEQFF. Here the CDR3 DNA reads TGTGCCAGCACCACCAGCGGGGGACGCTACAATGAGCAGTTCTTC. This rearrangement joins TRBV6-2 or TRBV6-3 to TRBJ2-1; 8 positions match TRBD2. This CDR3 is 15 amino acids long. The V gene end was trimmed by 7 bases and the J gene end by 3 bases; junction bases not matched to a gene: 8. The germline CDR1 and CDR2 sequences are MNHEY and SVGEGT.